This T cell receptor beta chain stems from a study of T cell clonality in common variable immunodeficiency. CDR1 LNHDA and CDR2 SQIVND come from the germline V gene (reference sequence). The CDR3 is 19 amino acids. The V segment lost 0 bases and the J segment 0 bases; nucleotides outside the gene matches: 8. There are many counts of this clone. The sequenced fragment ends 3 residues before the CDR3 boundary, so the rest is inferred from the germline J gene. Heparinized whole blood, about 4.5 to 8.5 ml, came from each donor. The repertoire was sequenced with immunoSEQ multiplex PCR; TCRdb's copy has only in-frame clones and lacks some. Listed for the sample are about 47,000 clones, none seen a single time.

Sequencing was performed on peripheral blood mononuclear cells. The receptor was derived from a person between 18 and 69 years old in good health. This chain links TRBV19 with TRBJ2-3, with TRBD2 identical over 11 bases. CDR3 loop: CASSIDAGGLAASTDTQYF. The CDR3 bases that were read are TGTGCCAGTAGTATAGATGCTGGGGGACTAGCGGCTAGCACAGATACG.